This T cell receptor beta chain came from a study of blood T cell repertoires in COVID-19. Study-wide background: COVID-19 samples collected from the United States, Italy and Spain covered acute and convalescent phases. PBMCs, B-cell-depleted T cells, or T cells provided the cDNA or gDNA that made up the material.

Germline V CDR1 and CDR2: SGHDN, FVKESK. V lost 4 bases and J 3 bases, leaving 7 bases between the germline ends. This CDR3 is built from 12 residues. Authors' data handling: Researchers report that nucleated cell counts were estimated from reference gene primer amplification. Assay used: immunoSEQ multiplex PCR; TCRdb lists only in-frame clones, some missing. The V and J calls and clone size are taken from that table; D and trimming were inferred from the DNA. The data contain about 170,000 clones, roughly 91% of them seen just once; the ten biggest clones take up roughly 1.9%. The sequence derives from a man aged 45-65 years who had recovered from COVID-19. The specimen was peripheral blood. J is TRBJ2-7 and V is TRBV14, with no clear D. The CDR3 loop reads CASSRSNYEQYF. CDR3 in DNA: TGTGCCAGCAGCCGCTCTAACTACGAGCAGTACTTC.